A selection of T cell receptor beta chains follows, all from one sample in a study of T cells after posttransplantation cyclophosphamide. Generated by immunoSEQ multiplex PCR, the TCRdb table keeps only in-frame clones and is missing some. The sample presents approximately 40,000 clones, none singletons. Sequenced sample: PBMCs. The receptors were sampled from a man in his forties or fifties in good health, CMV-negative, and a related stem cell transplant donor. CDR3s include the opening cysteine and the closing phenylalanine or tryptophan. Fields, in order: J gene, V gene, D gene, clone size, CDR3 protein, CDR3 DNA. The D gene is left open where the match is weak. Where a row states a size, it is once, few, many or the class of an expanded clone; other rows omit it.

j_call: TRBJ2-6; v_call: TRBV2; d_call: TRBD1; clone_size: many; cdr3_aa: CASRGGQVGANVLTF; cdr3_nt: TGTGCCAGCAGGGGGGGACAGGTTGGGGCCAACGTCCTGACTTTC
j_call: TRBJ2-7; v_call: TRBV7-7; d_call: NA; clone_size: many; cdr3_aa: CASSLDGVSYEQYF; cdr3_nt: TGTGCCAGCAGCTTAGACGGGGTGTCCTACGAGCAGTACTTC
j_call: TRBJ1-2; v_call: TRBV4-2; d_call: NA; clone_size: many; cdr3_aa: CASSQRDRTAYGYTF; cdr3_nt: TGTGCCAGCAGCCAACGAGACAGGACAGCATATGGCTACACCTTC
j_call: TRBJ2-1; v_call: TRBV5-1; d_call: TRBD2; clone_size: many; cdr3_aa: CASSQNSGDPYNEQFF; cdr3_nt: TGCGCCAGCAGCCAAAATAGCGGGGACCCTTACAATGAGCAGTTCTTC
j_call: TRBJ2-7; v_call: TRBV4-1; d_call: TRBD1; clone_size: many; cdr3_aa: CASSLPGGNEQYF; cdr3_nt: TGCGCCAGCAGCCTCCCAGGGGGTAACGAGCAGTACTTC
j_call: TRBJ1-4; v_call: TRBV7-2; d_call: NA; clone_size: many; cdr3_aa: CASSFSRAANEKLFF; cdr3_nt: TGTGCCAGCAGCTTCAGCAGGGCTGCTAATGAAAAACTGTTTTTT
j_call: TRBJ1-2; v_call: TRBV2; d_call: NA; clone_size: many; cdr3_aa: CASSEGRGQAYGYTF; cdr3_nt: TGTGCCAGCAGTGAAGGGCGGGGGCAGGCCTATGGCTACACCTTC
j_call: TRBJ2-5; v_call: TRBV28; d_call: TRBD2; clone_size: few; cdr3_aa: CASSLTSGAKETQYF; cdr3_nt: TGTGCCAGCAGTCTGACTAGCGGGGCTAAAGAGACCCAGTACTTC
j_call: TRBJ1-3; v_call: TRBV29-1; d_call: TRBD1; clone_size: NA; cdr3_aa: CSVSGGSSSGNTIYF; cdr3_nt: TGCAGCGTGTCAGGGGGTTCGTCCTCTGGAAACACCATATATTTT
j_call: TRBJ1-6; v_call: TRBV5-1; d_call: TRBD1; clone_size: many; cdr3_aa: CASSREGAESPLHF; cdr3_nt: TGCGCCAGCAGCCGGGAGGGGGCTGAGTCACCCCTCCACTTT
j_call: TRBJ2-1; v_call: TRBV27; d_call: TRBD2; clone_size: few; cdr3_aa: CASAQGAGGRTYNEQFF; cdr3_nt: TGTGCCAGCGCCCAAGGGGCGGGAGGGAGGACCTACAATGAGCAGTTCTTC
j_call: TRBJ1-1; v_call: TRBV5-1; d_call: TRBD1; clone_size: many; cdr3_aa: CASSAQGALNTEAFF; cdr3_nt: TGCGCCAGCAGCGCTCAGGGGGCCCTGAACACTGAAGCTTTCTTT
j_call: TRBJ2-7; v_call: TRBV7-8; d_call: NA; clone_size: many; cdr3_aa: CASTRDAGTRGHEQYF; cdr3_nt: TGTGCCAGCACACGCGATGCGGGGACCCGAGGCCACGAGCAGTACTTC
j_call: TRBJ2-7; v_call: TRBV2; d_call: NA; clone_size: many; cdr3_aa: CASKIVLAGYEQYF; cdr3_nt: TGTGCCAGCAAAATAGTACTAGCCGGCTACGAGCAGTACTTC
j_call: TRBJ2-5; v_call: TRBV10-3; d_call: NA; clone_size: many; cdr3_aa: CAISASRETQYF; cdr3_nt: TGTGCCATCAGTGCCAGTCGAGAGACCCAGTACTTC
j_call: TRBJ1-2; v_call: TRBV27; d_call: TRBD1; clone_size: few; cdr3_aa: CASSPTGPYGYTF; cdr3_nt: TGTGCCAGCAGTCCGACAGGGCCCTATGGCTACACCTTC
j_call: TRBJ2-1; v_call: TRBV6-1; d_call: TRBD1; clone_size: many; cdr3_aa: CASSESWTGGNEQFF; cdr3_nt: TGTGCCAGCAGTGAATCCTGGACAGGGGGCAATGAGCAGTTCTTC
j_call: TRBJ2-1; v_call: TRBV6-1; d_call: TRBD1; clone_size: many; cdr3_aa: CASSGEQGARGYNEQFF; cdr3_nt: TGTGCCAGCAGTGGAGAACAGGGGGCGCGGGGCTACAATGAGCAGTTCTTC
j_call: TRBJ2-1; v_call: TRBV6-1; d_call: TRBD1; clone_size: few; cdr3_aa: CASSGGQGGSSYNEQFF; cdr3_nt: TGTGCCAGCAGTGGGGGACAGGGAGGAAGCTCCTACAATGAGCAGTTCTTC
j_call: TRBJ1-2; v_call: TRBV6-1; d_call: TRBD1; clone_size: many; cdr3_aa: CASSVDRGHGYTF; cdr3_nt: TGTGCCAGCAGTGTGGACAGGGGTCATGGCTACACCTTC
j_call: TRBJ2-7; v_call: TRBV29-1; d_call: TRBD2; clone_size: many; cdr3_aa: CSVYFPGGPYEQYF; cdr3_nt: TGCAGCGTTTATTTCCCGGGGGGACCCTACGAGCAGTACTTC
j_call: TRBJ2-1; v_call: TRBV9; d_call: NA; clone_size: NA; cdr3_aa: CASSVLNRGNEQFF; cdr3_nt: TGTGCCAGCAGCGTATTGAACCGGGGAAATGAGCAGTTCTTC
j_call: TRBJ2-5; v_call: TRBV2; d_call: TRBD1; clone_size: many; cdr3_aa: CASSERTGLETQYF; cdr3_nt: TGTGCCAGCAGTGAAAGGACAGGGCTAGAGACCCAGTACTTC
j_call: TRBJ1-3; v_call: TRBV2; d_call: TRBD1; clone_size: many; cdr3_aa: CASRTGIFSGNTIYF; cdr3_nt: TGTGCCAGCAGGACAGGGATATTCTCTGGAAACACCATATATTTT
j_call: TRBJ1-4; v_call: TRBV6-1; d_call: TRBD1; clone_size: many; cdr3_aa: CATGTEAGTNEKLFF; cdr3_nt: TGTGCCACCGGGACAGAAGCTGGAACTAATGAAAAACTGTTTTTT
j_call: TRBJ2-4; v_call: TRBV5-4; d_call: NA; clone_size: many; cdr3_aa: CASTNRGGAKNIQYF; cdr3_nt: TGTGCCAGCACCAACAGGGGGGGCGCCAAAAACATTCAGTACTTC
j_call: TRBJ2-3; v_call: TRBV5-1; d_call: TRBD2; clone_size: NA; cdr3_aa: CASSSRLAGTFAGGTDTQYF; cdr3_nt: TGCGCCAGCAGCTCCCGACTAGCGGGGACCTTCGCGGGGGGCACAGATACGCAGTATTTT
j_call: TRBJ2-5; v_call: TRBV11-2; d_call: NA; clone_size: NA; cdr3_aa: CASSPLPGSQETQYF; cdr3_nt: TGTGCCAGCAGCCCCCTCCCAGGTTCGCAAGAGACCCAGTACTTC
j_call: TRBJ1-2; v_call: TRBV6-6; d_call: TRBD1; clone_size: few; cdr3_aa: CASNGQGAKYGYTF; cdr3_nt: TGTGCCAGCAATGGACAGGGGGCGAAGTATGGCTACACCTTC
j_call: TRBJ1-2; v_call: TRBV11-2; d_call: TRBD1; clone_size: many; cdr3_aa: CASSSHRGTYGYTF; cdr3_nt: TGTGCCAGCAGCTCTCACAGGGGGACCTATGGCTACACCTTC
j_call: TRBJ2-3; v_call: TRBV5-1; d_call: TRBD1; clone_size: many; cdr3_aa: CASSLVLTGSTDTQYF; cdr3_nt: TGCGCCAGCAGCTTGGTTTTGACAGGGAGCACAGATACGCAGTATTTT
j_call: TRBJ2-5; v_call: TRBV25-1; d_call: NA; clone_size: few; cdr3_aa: CASSRIETQYF; cdr3_nt: TGTGCCAGCAGCAGGATAGAGACCCAGTACTTC
j_call: TRBJ1-4; v_call: TRBV7-9; d_call: NA; clone_size: many; cdr3_aa: CASLGAANEKLFF; cdr3_nt: TGTGCCAGCCTGGGGGCAGCTAATGAAAAACTGTTTTTT
j_call: TRBJ2-7; v_call: TRBV7-6; d_call: TRBD1; clone_size: many; cdr3_aa: CASSETGFHEQYF; cdr3_nt: TGTGCCAGCAGCGAGACAGGGTTCCACGAGCAGTACTTC
j_call: TRBJ2-3; v_call: TRBV7-9; d_call: TRBD1; clone_size: many; cdr3_aa: CASSLGGQGADTQYF; cdr3_nt: TGTGCCAGCAGCTTAGGGGGTCAGGGGGCAGATACGCAGTATTTT